This is a list of T cell receptor beta chains from one sample in a study of a mutant IDH1 vaccine in newly diagnosed glioma. Profiling relied on immunoSEQ multiplex PCR, and the TCRdb table lists in-frame clones only, not all of them. This sample carries 75,000 to 95,000 clones, about nine tenths of them seen once, and the ten largest clones take roughly 0.81%. What these receptors recognize is not known. The sequenced sample was PBMCs, obtained from a glioma patient whose treatment included an IDH1 peptide vaccine. The origin of the receptors is a woman aged 45-65 years with glioma. Each CDR3 is given with its conserved first and last residue. The D gene is left open where the match is weak. Not all rows give a size; the values are once, few, many and, for expanded clones, a class.

j_gene	v_gene	d_gene	abundance	CDR3aa	CDR3nt
TRBJ2-7	TRBV4-2	TRBD2	-	CASSQDLAAYEQYF	TGTGCCAGCAGCCAAGATCTAGCGGCCTACGAGCAGTACTTC
TRBJ2-2	TRBV7-9	TRBD2	-	CASSLRSGTAGELFF	TGTGCCAGCAGCTTACGCAGCGGGACCGCCGGGGAGCTGTTTTTT
TRBJ2-1	TRBV29-1	TRBD1	-	CSVGAGGYNEQFF	TGCAGCGTTGGGGCAGGGGGATACAATGAGCAGTTCTTC
TRBJ2-2	TRBV12-5	-	-	CASGLVNRGLTGELFF	TGTGCTAGTGGTTTGGTAAACAGGGGACTCACCGGGGAGCTGTTTTTT
TRBJ2-3	TRBV5-6	TRBD2	once	CASSILGLAASTDTQYF	TGTGCCAGCAGCATTCTTGGACTAGCGGCCAGCACAGATACGCAGTATTTT
TRBJ2-6	TRBV29-1	-	-	CSVVESGANVLTF	TGCAGCGTTGTCGAGTCCGGGGCCAACGTCCTGACTTTC
TRBJ2-1	TRBV18	TRBD1	-	CASSPVRGRGLDEQFF	TGTGCCAGCTCACCGGTCCGGGGCAGGGGGCTGGATGAGCAGTTCTTC
TRBJ2-5	TRBV11-3	-	-	CASSLKGRREQYF	TGTGCCAGCAGCCTTAAGGGGAGACGGGAGCAGTACTTC
TRBJ2-4	TRBV28	-	-	CASTPSGWAKNIQYF	TGTGCCAGCACCCCCTCGGGCTGGGCCAAAAACATTCAGTACTTC
TRBJ2-5	TRBV5-4	TRBD2	-	CASSSSLAGGETQYF	TGTGCCAGCAGCAGTTCCCTAGCGGGAGGGGAGACCCAGTACTTC
TRBJ1-2	TRBV28	-	-	CASSLGRGRYTF	TGTGCCAGCAGTTTAGGCAGAGGTCGCTACACCTTC
TRBJ2-7	TRBV15	TRBD1	-	CATSGDRGPTYEQYF	TGTGCCACCAGCGGCGACAGGGGGCCAACCTACGAGCAGTACTTC
TRBJ2-3	TRBV11-3	-	-	CASSRRASRSTDTQYF	TGTGCCAGCAGTCGCAGGGCCAGCCGAAGCACAGATACGCAGTATTTT
TRBJ1-1	TRBV6-1	-	-	CASSRVNTEAFF	TGTGCCAGCAGCAGGGTGAACACTGAAGCTTTCTTT
TRBJ2-2	TRBV11-3	TRBD2	-	CASQGLAGQGELFF	TGTGCCAGCCAGGGACTAGCGGGACAAGGGGAGCTGTTTTTT
TRBJ1-1	TRBV28	-	-	CASKTQLNTEAFF	TGTGCCAGCAAGACACAACTGAACACTGAAGCTTTCTTT
TRBJ2-1	TRBV28	TRBD1	-	CASSIAATGVWVRQFF	TGTGCCAGCAGTATTGCCGCGACAGGGGTTTGGGTCAGGCAGTTCTTC
TRBJ2-1	TRBV11-2	-	once	CASSLDWQGYNEQFF	TGTGCCAGCAGCTTAGATTGGCAGGGATACAATGAGCAGTTCTTC
TRBJ2-1	TRBV19	TRBD2	-	CASRSGTSGRASEQFF	TGTGCCAGTAGGTCCGGGACTAGCGGGAGGGCCAGTGAGCAGTTCTTC
TRBJ2-3	TRBV5-1	-	-	CASSLMGGRADTQYF	TGCGCCAGCAGCTTGATGGGGGGGCGCGCAGATACGCAGTATTTT
TRBJ2-2	TRBV25-1	-	-	CASSEGLRTGELFF	TGTGCCAGCAGTGAAGGACTACGCACCGGGGAGCTGTTTTTT
TRBJ2-7	TRBV10-3	-	-	CAIGAQGGDYEQYF	TGTGCCATCGGGGCCCAGGGCGGGGACTACGAGCAGTACTTC
TRBJ2-7	TRBV5-1	TRBD2	-	CASSLEVWREGPVEQYF	TGCGCCAGCAGCTTGGAAGTTTGGCGGGAGGGCCCAGTCGAGCAGTACTTC
TRBJ2-7	TRBV6-1	TRBD2	-	CASSETSGSLYEQYF	TGTGCCAGCAGTGAAACTAGCGGGAGTCTTTACGAGCAGTACTTC
TRBJ2-1	TRBV28	TRBD2	-	CASSETSGSFNEQFF	TGTGCCAGCAGTGAGACTAGCGGGTCCTTCAATGAGCAGTTCTTC
TRBJ2-7	TRBV28	TRBD2	-	CASTGGASLSAEQYF	TGTGCCAGCACCGGGGGGGCCAGTCTCTCGGCAGAGCAGTACTTC
TRBJ2-1	TRBV5-1	TRBD2	-	CASSVTSGSGGNEQFF	TGCGCCAGCAGCGTGACTAGCGGGAGTGGGGGCAATGAGCAGTTCTTC
TRBJ1-1	TRBV2	-	few	CASIDTLNTEAFF	TGTGCCAGCATAGACACACTGAACACTGAAGCTTTCTTT
TRBJ1-2	TRBV28	-	once	CASSFGQSSYGYTF	TGTGCCAGCAGTTTCGGACAGTCTTCTTATGGCTACACCTTC
TRBJ1-5	TRBV19	-	-	CASTGDSNQPQHF	TGTGCCAGTACCGGAGACAGCAATCAGCCCCAGCATTTT
TRBJ1-2	TRBV28	-	-	CASSPWTENYGYTF	TGTGCCAGCAGTCCTTGGACAGAGAACTATGGCTACACCTTC
TRBJ1-1	TRBV12-5	-	-	CASGLWAGMNTEAFF	TGTGCTAGTGGTTTGTGGGCAGGGATGAACACTGAAGCTTTCTTT
TRBJ2-7	TRBV28	-	-	CASSPQGLREQYF	TGTGCCAGCAGCCCTCAGGGGTTGAGGGAGCAGTACTTC
TRBJ2-7	TRBV5-1	-	-	CASSNSGLAYEQYF	TGCGCCAGCAGCAACTCGGGACTCGCCTACGAGCAGTACTTC
TRBJ2-1	TRBV28	TRBD1	-	CASSPGGTGGFSEQFF	TGTGCCAGCAGCCCAGGCGGGACAGGGGGCTTTAGTGAGCAGTTCTTC
TRBJ2-7	TRBV18	-	-	CASSPPAVPYEQYF	TGTGCCAGCTCACCACCGGCGGTCCCCTACGAGCAGTACTTC
TRBJ1-5	TRBV7-9	-	-	CASSLGGRDQPQHF	TGTGCCAGCAGCTTAGGAGGGAGGGATCAGCCCCAGCATTTT
TRBJ1-1	TRBV15	TRBD1	-	CATSTGGANTEAFF	TGTGCCACCAGCACAGGGGGCGCGAACACTGAAGCTTTCTTT
TRBJ2-1	TRBV7-3	-	-	CASSVSTWGNEQFF	TGTGCCAGCAGCGTCTCCACTTGGGGGAATGAGCAGTTCTTC
TRBJ2-1	TRBV6-1	-	-	CASSERGPYNEQFF	TGTGCCAGCAGTGAACGGGGGCCCTACAATGAGCAGTTCTTC
TRBJ1-1	TRBV11-2	TRBD1	-	CASSFRTGENTEAFF	TGTGCCAGCAGCTTTCGGACAGGGGAGAACACTGAAGCTTTCTTT
TRBJ2-3	TRBV27	-	once	CASSLRDTKYADTQYF	TGTGCCAGCAGCCTTCGAGACACTAAATACGCAGATACGCAGTATTTT
TRBJ2-3	TRBV6-1	TRBD2	-	CASRGLSGRTDTQYF	TGTGCCAGCAGGGGACTAAGCGGGAGAACAGATACGCAGTATTTT
TRBJ2-5	TRBV7-9	TRBD1	-	CASQTGGETQYF	TGTGCCAGCCAGACAGGGGGAGAGACCCAGTACTTC
TRBJ2-3	TRBV2	TRBD1	-	CASSLGQGIFRDTQYF	TGTGCCAGCAGCCTTGGACAGGGTATATTCCGAGATACGCAGTATTTT
TRBJ2-2	TRBV7-9	TRBD2	-	CASSLVGAGGAGELFF	TGTGCCAGCAGCTTAGTTGGAGCGGGAGGAGCCGGGGAGCTGTTTTTT
TRBJ2-2	TRBV28	TRBD1	-	CASSIRQGARFFGELFF	TGTGCCAGCAGTATACGACAGGGGGCGAGGTTCTTCGGGGAGCTGTTTTTT
TRBJ1-3	TRBV5-1	-	-	CASSSVQGNSGNTIYF	TGCGCCAGCAGTTCCGTTCAGGGTAACTCTGGAAACACCATATATTTT
TRBJ2-7	TRBV6-5	-	-	CASSYSGRSSYEQYF	TGTGCCAGCAGTTACTCAGGGAGAAGCTCCTACGAGCAGTACTTC
TRBJ1-1	TRBV6-5	TRBD1	-	CASRLRDSHTEAFF	TGTGCCAGCAGACTACGGGACAGCCACACTGAAGCTTTCTTT
TRBJ2-3	TRBV7-8	-	few	CASSPGLSTDTQYF	TGTGCCAGCAGCCCAGGTTTAAGCACAGATACGCAGTATTTT
TRBJ2-7	TRBV25-1	TRBD1	medium-sized	CASSPPGQSHEQYF	TGTGCCAGCAGTCCCCCGGGACAGTCTCACGAGCAGTACTTC
TRBJ1-2	TRBV7-9	-	-	CASSPPFSNYGYTF	TGTGCCAGCAGCCCTCCCTTTTCTAACTATGGCTACACCTTC
TRBJ2-3	TRBV6-5	-	-	CASTWATSTDTQYF	TGTGCCAGCACATGGGCTACCAGCACAGATACGCAGTATTTT
TRBJ2-2	TRBV25-1	TRBD1	-	CASRPGQGITGELFF	TGTGCCAGCAGGCCGGGACAGGGGATTACCGGGGAGCTGTTTTTT
TRBJ1-5	TRBV2	-	-	CASSLQTGNQPQHF	TGTGCCAGCAGTCTTCAGACAGGCAATCAGCCCCAGCATTTT
TRBJ2-1	TRBV28	TRBD2	-	CASSNLAGGNYNEQFF	TGTGCCAGCAGTAACCTAGCGGGAGGAAACTACAATGAGCAGTTCTTC